This TCR beta chain was obtained from a study of T cells in Graves' hyperthyroidism and ophthalmopathy. V lost 2 bases to trimming and J lost 4 bases; unmatched junction nucleotides: 10. The CDR3 spans 17 residues. Looked up from germline, CDR1 is MGHRA and CDR2 is YSYEKL. Researchers amplified the TCR beta CDR3 regions from RNA transcripts. HTBI primers were employed in a first-round RT-PCR of the TCR CDR3. TCRdb re-derived calls from the multiplex PCR reads in MiXCR, one entry per CDR3 protein. The repertoire holds 240,000 or so distinct CDR3 sequences, with about 17% as singletons. Sequenced material: blood. The rearrangement uses TRBV4-1 and TRBJ1-5; 8 bases are shared with TRBD1. The receptor was isolated from a young woman with Graves' ophthalmopathy. The CDR3 DNA sequence: TGCGCCAGCAGCCAACCAACCTCGGACAGGGAGAATCAGCCCCAGCATTTT. Translated: CASSQPTSDRENQPQHF.